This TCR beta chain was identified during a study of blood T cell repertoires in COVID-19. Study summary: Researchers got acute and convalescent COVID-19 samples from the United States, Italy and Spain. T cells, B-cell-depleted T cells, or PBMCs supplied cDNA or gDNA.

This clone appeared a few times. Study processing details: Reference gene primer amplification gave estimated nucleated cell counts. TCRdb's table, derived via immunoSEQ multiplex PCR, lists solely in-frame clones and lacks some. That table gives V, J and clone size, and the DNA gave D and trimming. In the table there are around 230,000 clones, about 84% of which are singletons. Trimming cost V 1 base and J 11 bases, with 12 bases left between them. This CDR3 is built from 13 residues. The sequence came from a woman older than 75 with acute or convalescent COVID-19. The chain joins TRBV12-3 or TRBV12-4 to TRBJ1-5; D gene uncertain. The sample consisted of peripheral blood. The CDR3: CASSLEGRGTQHF. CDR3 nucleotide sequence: TGTGCCAGCAGTTTAGAAGGACGCGGGACCCAGCATTTT.